The TCR beta chain described here comes from a study of cytomegalovirus exposure and HLA in healthy donors. As for the study in general: Clustering assigned over 70% of the approximately 400 genotyped donors to the Caucasian-associated ancestry cluster. Whole-study results and caveats: Indistinguishability led to the exclusion of some V segments, TRBV6-2 and TRBV6-3 included. Later work associated roughly 15,000 TCR beta sequences with HLA alleles at 0.05 false discovery rate.

Primers for the PCR totalled 60 Vbeta and 13 Jbeta. Clones were sequenced by immunoSEQ multiplex PCR, and TCRdb holds only the in-frame ones, with some missing. The profile shows about 120,000 clones, under 20% of them singletons. The table lists this clone with a few counts. The antigen remains unidentified. The CDR3 length is 14 residues. The germline gives CDR1 MNHEY, CDR2 SVGAGI. V lost 5 bases and J 3 bases, leaving 14 bases between the germline ends. V is TRBV6-5 and J is TRBJ2-7; D unresolved. The clonotype was recovered from a female donor in good health and CMV-seropositive. Sequenced: PBMCs. The CDR3 here is CASSTRPGLYEQYF. The CDR3 DNA reads TGTGCCAGCAGTACCCGGCCAGGTCTCTACGAGCAGTACTTC.